The 3 T cell receptor beta chains below were found in one sample sequenced in a study of blood T cell repertoires in COVID-19. Data came from immunoSEQ multiplex PCR; TCRdb stores just in-frame clones and leaves some out. The sample lists about 200,000 clones; 75% to 85% were seen once. The sequenced sample was PBMCs or T cells enriched from blood (not recorded which). All receptors come from a woman between 40 and 50 years old with acute COVID-19.

This clone was picked up a small number of times. V is TRBV7-9 and J is TRBJ1-6, with a possible D match to TRBD1 (6 bases). CDR3 size: 16 residues. Per the germline V gene, CDR1 is SEHNR and CDR2 is FQNEAQ (reference sequence). V was clipped by 4 bases and J by 4 bases, with 14 bases between them. The CDR3 protein is CASSSYQTGYNSPLHF. In DNA form, the CDR3 reads TGTGCCAGCAGCTCATATCAGACAGGTTATAATTCACCCCTCCACTTT.

The chain is built from TRBV27 and TRBJ1-5; 10 bases fit TRBD1. V shed 2 bases, J shed 5 bases, and the junction held 3 bases outside the gene matches. Germline CDR1 reads MNHEY; CDR2 reads SMNVEV (reference sequence). This CDR3 is 15 amino acids long. The CDR3 sequence is CASSLDRGRDQPQHF. The CDR3 region has the DNA TGTGCCAGCAGTTTAGACAGGGGGCGAGATCAGCCCCAGCATTTT.

The rearrangement joins TRBV28 to TRBJ1-2; 12 bases are shared with TRBD1. This CDR3 is 15 amino acids long. Germline V gives CDR1 MDHEN, CDR2 SYDVKM. The junction had 12 bases not matched to a gene; V was cut back by 8 bases and J by 8 bases. The CDR3 sequence is CASLLPGTGGRGYTF. For the CDR3, the DNA is TGTGCCAGCCTTCTACCAGGGACAGGGGGCAGGGGCTACACCTTC.